Here is one TCR beta chain with its context. Its target is not known. Germline values: CDR1 MDHEN, CDR2 SYDVKM. Trimming pared 1 base from V and 2 bases from J, leaving 9 bases between. This CDR3 spans 14 amino acids. This sample is drawn from a study of T cell responses to AZD1222 COVID-19 vaccine. Points from the study as a whole: Reportedly, nearly half the spike-specific TCRs target unmutated variant regions.

The table came from immunoSEQ multiplex PCR; TCRdb's copy has only in-frame clones and leaves some out. The table records some 150,000 clones, 90% of them present only once. This clonotype originated in an adult in good health. The chain is built from TRBV28 and TRBJ2-7; maybe TRBD2 (5 bases). Sequencing used peripheral blood, obtained on day 0 of AZD1222 vaccination. The CDR3 protein is CASSLFGITYEQYF. The CDR3 DNA reads as TGTGCCAGCAGTTTATTCGGGATTACCTACGAGCAGTACTTC.